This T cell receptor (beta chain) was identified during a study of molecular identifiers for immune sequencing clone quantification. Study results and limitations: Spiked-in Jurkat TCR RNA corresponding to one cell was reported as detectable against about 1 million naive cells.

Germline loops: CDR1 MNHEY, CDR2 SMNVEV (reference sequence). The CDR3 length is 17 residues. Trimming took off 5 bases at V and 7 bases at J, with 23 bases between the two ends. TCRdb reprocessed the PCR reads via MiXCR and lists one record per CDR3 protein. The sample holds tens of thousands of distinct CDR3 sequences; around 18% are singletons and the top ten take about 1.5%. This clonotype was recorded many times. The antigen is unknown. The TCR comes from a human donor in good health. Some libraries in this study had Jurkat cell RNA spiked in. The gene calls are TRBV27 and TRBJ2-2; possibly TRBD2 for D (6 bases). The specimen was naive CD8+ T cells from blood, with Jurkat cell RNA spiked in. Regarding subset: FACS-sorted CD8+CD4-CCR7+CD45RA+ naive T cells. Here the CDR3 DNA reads TGTGCCAGCAGTCATGGTACTAGCTCCCTTTTCGGCGGGGAGCTGTTTTTT. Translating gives CASSHGTSSLFGGELFF.